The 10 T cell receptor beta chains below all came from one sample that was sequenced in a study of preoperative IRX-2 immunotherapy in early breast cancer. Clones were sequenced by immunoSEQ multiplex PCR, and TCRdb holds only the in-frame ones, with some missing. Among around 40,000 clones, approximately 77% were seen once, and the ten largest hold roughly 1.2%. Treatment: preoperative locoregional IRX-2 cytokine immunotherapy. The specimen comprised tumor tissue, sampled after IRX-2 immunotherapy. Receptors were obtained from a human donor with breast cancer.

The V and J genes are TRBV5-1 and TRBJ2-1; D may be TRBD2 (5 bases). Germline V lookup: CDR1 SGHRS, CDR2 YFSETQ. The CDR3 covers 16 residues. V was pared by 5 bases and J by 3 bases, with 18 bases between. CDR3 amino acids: CASRNGEQSFYNEQFF. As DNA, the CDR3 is TGCGCCAGCAGAAACGGGGAACAGAGCTTCTACAATGAGCAGTTCTTC. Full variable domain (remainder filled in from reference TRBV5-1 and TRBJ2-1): KAGVTQTPRYLIKTRGQQVTLSCSPISGHRSVSWYQQTPGQGLQFLFEYFSETQRNKGNFPGRFSGRQFSNSRSEMNVSTLELGDSALYLCASRNGEQSFYNEQFFGPGTRLTVL.

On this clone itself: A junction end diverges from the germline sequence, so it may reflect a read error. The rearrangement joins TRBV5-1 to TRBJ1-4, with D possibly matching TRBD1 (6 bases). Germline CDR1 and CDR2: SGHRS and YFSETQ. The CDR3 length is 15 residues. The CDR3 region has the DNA TGCGCCAGCAGCTTGGCCGGGACACCTAACGAAAAACTGTTTTTT. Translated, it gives CASSLAGTPNEKLFF.

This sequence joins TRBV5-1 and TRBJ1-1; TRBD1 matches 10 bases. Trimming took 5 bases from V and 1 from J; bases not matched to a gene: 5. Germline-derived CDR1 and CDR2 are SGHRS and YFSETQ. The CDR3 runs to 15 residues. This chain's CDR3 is CASRDGQGGNTEAFF. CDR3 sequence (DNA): TGCGCCAGCAGGGACGGACAGGGGGGGAACACTGAAGCTTTCTTT. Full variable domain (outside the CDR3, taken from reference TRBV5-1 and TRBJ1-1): KAGVTQTPRYLIKTRGQQVTLSCSPISGHRSVSWYQQTPGQGLQFLFEYFSETQRNKGNFPGRFSGRQFSNSRSEMNVSTLELGDSALYLCASRDGQGGNTEAFFGQGTRLTVV.

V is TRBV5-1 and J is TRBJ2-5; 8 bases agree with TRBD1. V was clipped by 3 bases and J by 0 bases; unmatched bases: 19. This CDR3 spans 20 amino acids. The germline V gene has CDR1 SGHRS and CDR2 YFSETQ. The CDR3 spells CASSSSRQGIIVGDQETQYF. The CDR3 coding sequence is TGCGCCAGCAGCTCTTCTAGACAGGGGATAATAGTGGGAGACCAAGAGACCCAGTACTTC.

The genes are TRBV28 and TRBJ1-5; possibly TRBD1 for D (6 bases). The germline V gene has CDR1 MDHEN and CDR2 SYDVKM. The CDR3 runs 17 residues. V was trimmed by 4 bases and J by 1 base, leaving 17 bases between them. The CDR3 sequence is CASSSHGTTFSNQPQHF. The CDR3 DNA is TGTGCCAGCAGTTCCCACGGGACAACCTTCAGCAATCAGCCCCAGCATTTT.

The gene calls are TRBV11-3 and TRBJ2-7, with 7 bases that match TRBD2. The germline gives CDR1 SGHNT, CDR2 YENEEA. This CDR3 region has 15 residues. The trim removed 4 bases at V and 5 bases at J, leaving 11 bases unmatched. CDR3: CASSSRLGGSDEQYF. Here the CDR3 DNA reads TGTGCCAGCAGCTCCCGGTTGGGGGGGTCGGACGAGCAGTACTTC. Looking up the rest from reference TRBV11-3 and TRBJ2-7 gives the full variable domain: EAGVVQSPRYKIIEKKQPVAFWCNPISGHNTLYWYLQNLGQGPELLIRYENEEAVDDSQLPKDRFSAERLKGVDSTLKIQPAELGDSAVYLCASSSRLGGSDEQYFGPGTRLTVT.

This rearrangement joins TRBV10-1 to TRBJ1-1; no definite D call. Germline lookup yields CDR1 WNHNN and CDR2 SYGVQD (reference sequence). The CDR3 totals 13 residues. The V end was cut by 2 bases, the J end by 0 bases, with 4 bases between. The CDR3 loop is CASSEGLNTEAFF. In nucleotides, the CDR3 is TGCGCCAGCAGTGAGGGGTTGAACACTGAAGCTTTCTTT.

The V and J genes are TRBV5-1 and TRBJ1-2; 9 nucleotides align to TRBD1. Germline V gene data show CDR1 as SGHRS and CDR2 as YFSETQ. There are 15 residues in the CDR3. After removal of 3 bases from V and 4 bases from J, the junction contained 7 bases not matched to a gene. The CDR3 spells CASSYGQGRGYGYTF. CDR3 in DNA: TGCGCCAGCAGCTACGGACAGGGGAGAGGCTATGGCTACACCTTC.

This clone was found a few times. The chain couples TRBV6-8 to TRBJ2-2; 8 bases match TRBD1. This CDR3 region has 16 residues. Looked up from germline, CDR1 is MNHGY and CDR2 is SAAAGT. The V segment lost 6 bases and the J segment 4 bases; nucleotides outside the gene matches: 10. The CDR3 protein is CASRKVGRGRTGELFF. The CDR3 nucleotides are TGTGCCAGCAGAAAGGTCGGCAGGGGGCGCACCGGGGAGCTGTTTTTT.

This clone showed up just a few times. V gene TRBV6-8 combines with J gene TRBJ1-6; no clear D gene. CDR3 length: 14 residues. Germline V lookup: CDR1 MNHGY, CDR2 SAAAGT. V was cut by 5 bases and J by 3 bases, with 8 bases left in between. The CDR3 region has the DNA TGTGCCAGCAGTCGGACGAGCTATAATTCACCCCTCCACTTT. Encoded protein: CASSRTSYNSPLHF.